This T cell receptor (beta chain) was sequenced during a study of molecular identifiers for immune sequencing clone quantification. As for this clonotype: The antigen is not known.

Whole-study results and caveats: Clone sizes that are highly expanded could be underestimated when identical TCR molecules share a barcode.

CD8+CD4-CCR7+CD45RA+ sorting gave the naive CD8 T cells. TCR libraries were built in bulk with a published protocol and specific TCR primers. MiXCR was run by TCRdb on the PCR reads, yielding one entry per CDR3 protein. Of hundreds of thousands of distinct CDR3 sequences listed, 20% to 25% are singletons. The CDR3 is 11 amino acids. Between the trimmed V and J ends, which lost 7 bases and 4 bases, there was a span of 9 bases. In germline, CDR1 is SGHRS, CDR2 YFSETQ. What was sequenced was naive CD8+ T cells from blood, with Jurkat cell RNA spiked in. The subset was: FACS-sorted CD8+CD4-CCR7+CD45RA+ naive T cells. This TCR was sampled from a human donor in good health. Some libraries in this study had Jurkat cell RNA spiked in. The V gene is TRBV5-1, the J gene TRBJ2-7; no definite D call. CDR3 nucleotide sequence: TGCGCCAGCGGCGATGGTTACGAGCAGTACTTC. This gives the protein CASGDGYEQYF. The whole variable domain, remainder taken from reference TRBV5-1 and TRBJ2-7, is KAGVTQTPRYLIKTRGQQVTLSCSPISGHRSVSWYQQTPGQGLQFLFEYFSETQRNKGNFPGRFSGRQFSNSRSEMNVSTLELGDSALYLCASGDGYEQYFGPGTRLTVT.